Listed here are 31 T cell receptor beta chains from one sample, sequenced in a study of T cell responses to AZD1222 COVID-19 vaccine. Clones were read by immunoSEQ multiplex PCR, and TCRdb kept only the in-frame ones, dropping some. The sample lists roughly 120,000 clones; around nine tenths were seen once. Source: peripheral blood, taken on day 0 of AZD1222 vaccination. The receptors come from an adult in good health.

This chain joins TRBV5-6 and TRBJ2-1, with 8 bases that match TRBD2. Unmatched junction bases numbered 7, after V lost 2 bases and J lost 0 bases. CDR1 is SGHDT and CDR2 is YYEEEE in the germline V gene. CDR3 size: 17 residues. The CDR3 spells CASSFWTSISSYNEQFF. The CDR3 DNA reads TGTGCCAGCAGCTTCTGGACTAGCATTAGCTCCTACAATGAGCAGTTCTTC.

This clone has a handful of counts. This rearrangement joins TRBV4-2 to TRBJ2-7, with 15 positions matching TRBD2. The V gene's germline CDR1 is LGHNA and CDR2 YNFKEQ. V was clipped by 4 bases and J by 0 bases; unmatched bases: 4. This CDR3 region has 17 residues. The CDR3 DNA reads as TGTGCCAGCAGCCGCGGACTAGCGGGAGGGAGCTCCTACGAGCAGTACTTC. Translating gives CASSRGLAGGSSYEQYF.

In its sample, this clone was seen once. The chain carries TRBV6-5 and TRBJ2-5, with TRBD1 matching 7 bases. J was trimmed by 3 bases and V by 7 bases; bases with no gene match: 8. The CDR3 extends over 14 amino acids. The germline V gene encodes CDR1 MNHEY and CDR2 SVGAGI. The CDR3 nucleotides are TGTGCCAGCACCCCTGGGGACAGAAAAGAGACCCAGTACTTC. Translating gives CASTPGDRKETQYF.

The V and J genes are TRBV28 and TRBJ2-1; the match to TRBD2 covers 12 bases. The germline V gene has CDR1 MDHEN and CDR2 SYDVKM. V dropped 10 bases and J dropped 4; count of bases not matched to a gene: 5. The CDR3 has 14 residues. In DNA form, the CDR3 reads TGTGCCATTACGGGACTAGCGGGTTACAATGAGCAGTTCTTC. It specifies CAITGLAGYNEQFF.

The rearrangement links TRBV5-6 to TRBJ1-1, with D unclear. The CDR3 extends over 13 amino acids. From germline, CDR1 is SGHDT and CDR2 YYEEEE. Deletions cut 3 bases from V and 1 base from J, with 7 bases between. Written as DNA, the CDR3 is TGTGCCAGCAGCTCCCAAAGGAACACTGAAGCTTTCTTT. Protein sequence: CASSSQRNTEAFF.

In this sample, this clone turned up once. At the DNA level, this CDR3 is encoded by other sequences in the same sample as well. This rearrangement joins TRBV9 to TRBJ2-7; 9 nucleotides match TRBD2. CDR3 length: 14 residues. Trimming took 4 bases from V and 4 from J; bases not matched to a gene: 6. Per germline, CDR1 SGDLS and CDR2 YYNGEE. The chain's CDR3 is CASSPRLAGYEQYF. The DNA of the CDR3 is TGTGCCAGCAGCCCCCGGCTAGCGGGATACGAGCAGTACTTC.

The chain uses TRBV7-8 and TRBJ2-2, with TRBD1 matching 7 bases. V shed 3 bases, J shed 1 base, and the junction held 11 bases outside the gene matches. Germline values: CDR1 SGHVS, CDR2 FQNEAQ. This CDR3 is built from 18 residues. For the CDR3, the DNA is TGTGCCAGCAGCTTCTTCCGGGGACGGACAGGGAACACCGGGGAGCTGTTTTTT. Amino acids: CASSFFRGRTGNTGELFF.

This clone was recorded a few times. The genes are TRBV28 and TRBJ1-2; D uncertain. V dropped 6 bases and J dropped 4 bases, with 9 bases sitting between them. This CDR3 is built from 12 residues. Germline V lookup: CDR1 MDHEN, CDR2 SYDVKM. Here the CDR3 reads CASSPGSYGYTF. CDR3 sequence (DNA): TGTGCCAGCAGCCCCGGGAGCTATGGCTACACCTTC.

V gene TRBV11-2 combines with J gene TRBJ1-1; 8 bases map to TRBD1. V shed 0 bases, J shed 10 bases, and the junction held 16 bases outside the gene matches. The CDR3 length is 17 residues. Per germline, CDR1 SGHAT and CDR2 FQNNGV. This chain's CDR3 is CASSLDLTGGGSTGAFF. The CDR3 DNA follows: TGTGCCAGCAGCTTAGACCTCACAGGGGGAGGGTCGACAGGAGCTTTCTTT. The complete variable domain, with remaining parts taken from reference TRBV11-2 and TRBJ1-1, reads EAGVAQSPRYKIIEKRQSVAFWCNPISGHATLYWYQQILGQGPKLLIQFQNNGVVDDSQLPKDRFSAERLKGVDSTLKIQPAKLEDSAVYLCASSLDLTGGGSTGAFFGQGTRLTVV.

This clone appeared once. The chain employs TRBV2 and TRBJ1-3, with a weak D call TRBD1 (6 bases). V lost 7 bases, J lost 5 bases, and 15 bases lay in between. CDR1 is SNHLY, CDR2 FYNNEI, per germline. The CDR3 has 14 residues. CDR3 in DNA: TGTGCCAGCACCACCGGGGGGGGCCGAAACACCATATATTTT. It codes for CASTTGGGRNTIYF.

This clone was seen once. The chain carries TRBV29-1 and TRBJ2-1, with TRBD1 matching 10 bases. Trimming removed 4 bases from V and 9 bases from J; junction bases left unmatched: 3. This CDR3 is 12 amino acids long. Per germline, CDR1 SQVTM and CDR2 ANQGSEA. CDR3 sequence reads: CSVAGQGSEQFF. The CDR3, as DNA: TGCAGCGTTGCGGGACAGGGGAGTGAGCAGTTCTTC.

The V gene is TRBV3-1 (or the pseudogene TRBV3-2), the J gene TRBJ2-3; D unclear. This CDR3 has 14 amino acids. Trimming stripped 4 bases from V and 4 bases from J, with 12 bases between. Germline V CDR1 and CDR2: LGHDT, YNNKEL (reference sequence). The CDR3 loop is CASSLLENADTQYF. As DNA, the CDR3 is TGTGCCAGCAGCCTCCTGGAGAACGCAGATACGCAGTATTTT.

For the CDR3, the DNA is TGTGCCGGCGGGGCGGACTTACATTCACCCCTCCACTTT. Translating gives CAGGADLHSPLHF. The chain couples TRBV30 to TRBJ1-6; possibly TRBD1 for D (5 bases). The CDR3 loop spans 13 amino acids. V lost 8 bases and J 8 bases, leaving 16 bases between the germline ends. Germline values: CDR1 GTSNPN, CDR2 SVGIG (reference sequence).

The V and J genes are TRBV7-6 and TRBJ2-5; 7 bases agree with TRBD2. Germline values: CDR1 SGHVS, CDR2 FNYEAQ. Trimming at V came to 5 bases and at J to 5 bases, leaving 26 bases not matched to a gene. CDR3 length equals 20 residues. The CDR3 sequence is CASSLMGEGKQQSKGETQYF. The CDR3 nucleotides are TGTGCCAGCAGCCTTATGGGGGAGGGTAAGCAGCAATCAAAGGGGGAGACCCAGTACTTC.

This chain links TRBV4-2 with TRBJ1-2; perhaps TRBD1 as D (6 bases). The CDR3 consists of 15 residues. V was trimmed by 0 bases and J by 3 bases, leaving 11 bases between them. In germline, CDR1 is LGHNA, CDR2 YNFKEQ. CDR3 DNA sequence: TGTGCCAGCAGCCAAGATAAGTCAGGGGACTATGGCTACACCTTC. Translation: CASSQDKSGDYGYTF.

CDR3 DNA sequence: TGTGCCAGCTCACCTCGTCGACTAGCGGAGAAGGACACCGGGGAGCTGTTTTTT. Translated: CASSPRRLAEKDTGELFF. This chain uses TRBV18 with TRBJ2-2; 9 bases match TRBD2. J lost 3 bases, V lost 3 bases, and 11 bases had no gene match. CDR3 length: 18 residues. CDR1 KGHSH and CDR2 LQKENI come from the germline V gene.

The V gene is TRBV6-1, the J gene TRBJ1-1, with unresolved D. V lost 1 base to trimming and J lost 4 bases, with 7 bases between them. The CDR3 runs 13 residues. Germline CDR1 and CDR2: MNHNS and SASEGT. The CDR3 DNA sequence: TGTGCCAGCAGTGAAGGCGGTTTCACTGAAGCTTTCTTT. The encoded protein is CASSEGGFTEAFF.

The CDR3 spells CASSLFRTEQFF. The DNA of the CDR3 is TGTGCCAGCAGCTTATTTAGGACTGAGCAGTTCTTC. This chain joins TRBV7-8 and TRBJ2-1; D is unresolved. Germline loops: CDR1 SGHVS, CDR2 FQNEAQ. V lost 2 bases and J lost 9, with 8 bases in between. This CDR3 is 12 amino acids long.

This chain joins TRBV5-1 and TRBJ1-2; the D is unclear. The length of the CDR3 is 13 residues. The V gene's germline CDR1 is SGHRS and CDR2 YFSETQ. The V end was cut by 1 base, the J end by 2 bases, with 6 bases between. The CDR3 is CASSLTPNYGYTF. DNA of the CDR3: TGCGCCAGCAGCTTGACCCCGAACTATGGCTACACCTTC. The complete variable domain, with remaining parts taken from reference TRBV5-1 and TRBJ1-2, reads KAGVTQTPRYLIKTRGQQVTLSCSPISGHRSVSWYQQTPGQGLQFLFEYFSETQRNKGNFPGRFSGRQFSNSRSEMNVSTLELGDSALYLCASSLTPNYGYTFGSGTRLTVV.

The genes are TRBV30 and TRBJ2-7, with D possibly TRBD1 on 5 matching bases. From germline, CDR1 is GTSNPN and CDR2 SVGIG (reference sequence). CDR3 length: 12 amino acids. Trimming shortened V by 2 bases and J by 2 bases, and 7 bases separated the two germline ends. CDR3 coding DNA: TGTGCCTGGAGTACAGGTCCCTACGAGCAGTACTTC. Its translation: CAWSTGPYEQYF.

The chain uses TRBV11-2 and TRBJ1-4, with 8 bases lining up with TRBD1. The CDR3 loop spans 15 amino acids. Germline CDR1 is SGHAT and CDR2 is FQNNGV. Trimming cost V 5 bases and J 4 bases; bases outside gene matches: 6. The CDR3 is CASSVGQVFNEKLFF. CDR3 in DNA: TGTGCCAGCAGCGTGGGACAGGTGTTTAATGAAAAACTGTTTTTT.

The chain links TRBV5-1 to TRBJ1-1; tentative D call: TRBD1 (6 bases). The V gene's germline CDR1 is SGHRS and CDR2 YFSETQ. This CDR3 spans 14 amino acids. Trimming took 4 bases from V and 5 from J, leaving 15 bases between them. This CDR3 is CASSRQVSGTEAFF. As DNA, the CDR3 is TGCGCCAGCAGCAGACAGGTCTCAGGGACTGAAGCTTTCTTT.

V gene TRBV12-3 or TRBV12-4 combines with J gene TRBJ1-2, with D possibly TRBD1 on 5 matching bases. Trimming cost V 5 bases and J 4 bases, with 8 bases left between them. The CDR3 length is 12 residues. Written as DNA, the CDR3 is TGTGCCAGCAGTCGGGGCCCCTATGGCTACACCTTC. Translated: CASSRGPYGYTF.

V is TRBV27 and J is TRBJ1-6, with a tentative D call TRBD1 (6 bases). V was trimmed by 8 bases and J by 16 bases, leaving 27 bases between them. The CDR3 runs 15 residues. Germline CDR1 is MNHEY and CDR2 is SMNVEV (reference sequence). This CDR3 reads CASSQEGGTQYRLHF. CDR3 sequence (DNA): TGTGCCAGCTCTCAAGAGGGCGGGACACAGTATAGGCTCCACTTT.

The chain links TRBV5-5 to TRBJ1-1; no clear D gene. CDR1 is SGHKS, CDR2 YYEKEE, per germline (reference sequence). CDR3 size: 15 residues. V lost 0 bases and J 3 bases, leaving 12 bases between the germline ends. The CDR3 DNA reads as TGTGCCAGCAGCTTGGGGGATAACGGGTACACTGAAGCTTTCTTT. Its translation is CASSLGDNGYTEAFF.

This clone was detected once. The chain recombines TRBV25-1 with TRBJ2-7; D perhaps matches TRBD2 (6 bases). The V gene lost 3 bases and the J gene lost 3 bases, with 15 bases spanning the gap. The CDR3 has 15 amino acids. Germline CDR1 and CDR2: MGHDK and SYGVNS. CDR3 nucleotides: TGTGCCAGCAGTGATTCAGGGCGAGCGGGCTACGAGCAGTACTTC. It translates to CASSDSGRAGYEQYF.

This chain's CDR3 is CASSGRVRSYNEQFF. In nucleotides, the CDR3 is TGTGCCAGCAGTGGACGGGTTCGCTCCTACAATGAGCAGTTCTTC. The chain recombines TRBV2 with TRBJ2-1; D gene unclear. The CDR3 consists of 15 residues. Trimming took off 4 bases at V and 0 bases at J, with 10 bases between the two ends. Germline V gives CDR1 SNHLY, CDR2 FYNNEI.

This chain connects TRBV7-2 to TRBJ2-1, with D possibly being TRBD2 (6 bases). V lost 5 bases to trimming and J lost 4 bases, with 18 bases between them. Germline V gene data show CDR1 as SGHTA and CDR2 as FQGNSA. The CDR3 length is 16 residues. The CDR3 DNA follows: TGTGCCAGCAGCCGGGACCGGGACTTGCCTTACAATGAGCAGTTCTTC. Amino acids: CASSRDRDLPYNEQFF.

The V gene is TRBV9, the J gene TRBJ1-3; D uncertain. Trimming removed 0 bases from V and 0 bases from J, with 13 bases in between. The germline gives CDR1 SGDLS, CDR2 YYNGEE. There are 17 residues in the CDR3. CDR3 protein: CASSVGGRDLSGNTIYF. CDR3 nucleotides: TGTGCCAGCAGCGTAGGTGGGAGAGACCTCTCTGGAAACACCATATATTTT.

The chain links TRBV3-1 (or the pseudogene TRBV3-2) to TRBJ1-3; D remains ambiguous. Per the germline V gene, CDR1 is LGHDT and CDR2 is YNNKEL (reference sequence). The CDR3 contains 13 residues. V was clipped by 1 base and J by 3 bases, with 4 bases between them. CDR3 bases: TGTGCCAGCAGCCAAGGCAATGGAAACACCATATATTTT. Its translation is CASSQGNGNTIYF.

In its sample, this clone was seen once. The chain employs TRBV27 and TRBJ2-5; D might be TRBD1 or TRBD2, each matching 5 bases. The CDR3 consists of 14 residues. V lost 0 bases and J lost 6, with 11 bases in between. The germline V gene has CDR1 MNHEY and CDR2 SMNVEV (reference sequence). The CDR3 DNA reads TGTGCCAGCAGTTTATCTGGGGGTTGGCAGACCCAGTACTTC. Translated: CASSLSGGWQTQYF.